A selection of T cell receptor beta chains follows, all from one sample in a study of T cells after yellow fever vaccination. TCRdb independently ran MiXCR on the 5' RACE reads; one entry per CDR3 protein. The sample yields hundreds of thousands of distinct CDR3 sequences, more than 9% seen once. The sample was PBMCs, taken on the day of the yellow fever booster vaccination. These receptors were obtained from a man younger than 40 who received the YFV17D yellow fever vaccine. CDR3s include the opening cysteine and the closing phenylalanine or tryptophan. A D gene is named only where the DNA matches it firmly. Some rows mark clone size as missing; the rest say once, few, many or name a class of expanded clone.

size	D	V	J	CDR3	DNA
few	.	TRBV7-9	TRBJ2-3	CASSWLSDTQYF	TGTGCCAGCAGCTGGTTATCAGATACGCAGTATTTT
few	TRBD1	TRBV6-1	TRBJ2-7	CASREPRTGVNDEQYF	TGTGCCAGCAGGGAGCCACGGACAGGGGTAAACGACGAGCAGTACTTC
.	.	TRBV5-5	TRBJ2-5	CASSLVQGIETQYF	TGTGCCAGCAGCTTGGTACAAGGGATCGAGACCCAGTACTTC
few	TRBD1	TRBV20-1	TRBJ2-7	CSAIRPGQGPYEQYF	TGCAGTGCCATCCGACCGGGACAGGGCCCCTACGAGCAGTACTTC
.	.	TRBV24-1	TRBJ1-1	CATSEPGRDTEAFF	TGTGCCACCAGTGAACCTGGGAGGGACACTGAAGCTTTCTTT
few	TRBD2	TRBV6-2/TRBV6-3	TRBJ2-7	CASSSGTSGRVPYEQYF	TGTGCCAGCAGTTCCGGGACTAGCGGGAGAGTCCCCTACGAGCAGTACTTC
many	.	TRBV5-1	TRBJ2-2	CASSLDRADTGELFF	TGCGCCAGCAGCTTGGACAGGGCCGACACCGGGGAGCTGTTTTTT
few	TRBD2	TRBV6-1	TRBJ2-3	CASTHRSGSWADTQYF	TGTGCCAGCACACATCGTAGCGGGAGTTGGGCAGATACGCAGTATTTT
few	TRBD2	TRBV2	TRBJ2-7	CASRPLELAETYEQYF	TGTGCCAGCAGACCTTTGGAACTAGCGGAGACCTACGAGCAGTACTTC
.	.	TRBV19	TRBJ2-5	CASSMGASAKETQYF	TGTGCCAGTAGTATGGGGGCGTCGGCCAAAGAGACCCAGTACTTC
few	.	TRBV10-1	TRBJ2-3	CASSSPPTISGEPRTDTQYF	TGCGCCAGCAGCAGCCCTCCGACGATATCGGGAGAGCCTCGCACAGATACGCAGTATTTT